This T cell receptor (beta chain) was profiled in a study of low-dose radiotherapy and immunotherapy resistance in tumors. Across the whole study: Patients were treated with intravenous nivolumab at 240 mg every two weeks and were also dosed with ipilimumab at 1 mg/kg every six weeks.

This clonotype has at least ten counts. Time point: after trial treatment. Specified treatment: LDRT plus nivolumab, ipilimumab, low-dose cyclophosphamide and aspirin (RACIN trial). Donors were treated with nivolumab, ipilimumab, aspirin, and low-dose cyclophosphamide and radiotherapy. Alpha- and beta-chain coverage of first-strand cDNA came from TRAV- and TRBV-specific primers. The authors ran around 19 PCR cycles to amplify TCRs with a constant-region primer and V-primer adapter. TCRdb ran MiXCR on the reads and lists one entry per CDR3 protein. The profile shows 30,000 to 45,000 distinct CDR3 sequences, roughly 20% of them singletons. The CDR3 sequence is 18 residues long. Trimming took 6 bases from V and 0 from J; bases not matched to a gene: 13.

The sequence was collected from a female donor with ovarian cancer. This sample comprised PBMCs, obtained after low-dose radiotherapy plus immunotherapy. The V call is TRBV12-3 or TRBV12-4, the J call TRBJ1-3; TRBD1 matches 8 bases. This chain's CDR3 is CASSLGPGRGHSGNTIYF. The CDR3 DNA follows: TGTGCCAGCAGCCTTGGACCGGGCAGGGGGCACTCTGGAAACACCATATATTTT.